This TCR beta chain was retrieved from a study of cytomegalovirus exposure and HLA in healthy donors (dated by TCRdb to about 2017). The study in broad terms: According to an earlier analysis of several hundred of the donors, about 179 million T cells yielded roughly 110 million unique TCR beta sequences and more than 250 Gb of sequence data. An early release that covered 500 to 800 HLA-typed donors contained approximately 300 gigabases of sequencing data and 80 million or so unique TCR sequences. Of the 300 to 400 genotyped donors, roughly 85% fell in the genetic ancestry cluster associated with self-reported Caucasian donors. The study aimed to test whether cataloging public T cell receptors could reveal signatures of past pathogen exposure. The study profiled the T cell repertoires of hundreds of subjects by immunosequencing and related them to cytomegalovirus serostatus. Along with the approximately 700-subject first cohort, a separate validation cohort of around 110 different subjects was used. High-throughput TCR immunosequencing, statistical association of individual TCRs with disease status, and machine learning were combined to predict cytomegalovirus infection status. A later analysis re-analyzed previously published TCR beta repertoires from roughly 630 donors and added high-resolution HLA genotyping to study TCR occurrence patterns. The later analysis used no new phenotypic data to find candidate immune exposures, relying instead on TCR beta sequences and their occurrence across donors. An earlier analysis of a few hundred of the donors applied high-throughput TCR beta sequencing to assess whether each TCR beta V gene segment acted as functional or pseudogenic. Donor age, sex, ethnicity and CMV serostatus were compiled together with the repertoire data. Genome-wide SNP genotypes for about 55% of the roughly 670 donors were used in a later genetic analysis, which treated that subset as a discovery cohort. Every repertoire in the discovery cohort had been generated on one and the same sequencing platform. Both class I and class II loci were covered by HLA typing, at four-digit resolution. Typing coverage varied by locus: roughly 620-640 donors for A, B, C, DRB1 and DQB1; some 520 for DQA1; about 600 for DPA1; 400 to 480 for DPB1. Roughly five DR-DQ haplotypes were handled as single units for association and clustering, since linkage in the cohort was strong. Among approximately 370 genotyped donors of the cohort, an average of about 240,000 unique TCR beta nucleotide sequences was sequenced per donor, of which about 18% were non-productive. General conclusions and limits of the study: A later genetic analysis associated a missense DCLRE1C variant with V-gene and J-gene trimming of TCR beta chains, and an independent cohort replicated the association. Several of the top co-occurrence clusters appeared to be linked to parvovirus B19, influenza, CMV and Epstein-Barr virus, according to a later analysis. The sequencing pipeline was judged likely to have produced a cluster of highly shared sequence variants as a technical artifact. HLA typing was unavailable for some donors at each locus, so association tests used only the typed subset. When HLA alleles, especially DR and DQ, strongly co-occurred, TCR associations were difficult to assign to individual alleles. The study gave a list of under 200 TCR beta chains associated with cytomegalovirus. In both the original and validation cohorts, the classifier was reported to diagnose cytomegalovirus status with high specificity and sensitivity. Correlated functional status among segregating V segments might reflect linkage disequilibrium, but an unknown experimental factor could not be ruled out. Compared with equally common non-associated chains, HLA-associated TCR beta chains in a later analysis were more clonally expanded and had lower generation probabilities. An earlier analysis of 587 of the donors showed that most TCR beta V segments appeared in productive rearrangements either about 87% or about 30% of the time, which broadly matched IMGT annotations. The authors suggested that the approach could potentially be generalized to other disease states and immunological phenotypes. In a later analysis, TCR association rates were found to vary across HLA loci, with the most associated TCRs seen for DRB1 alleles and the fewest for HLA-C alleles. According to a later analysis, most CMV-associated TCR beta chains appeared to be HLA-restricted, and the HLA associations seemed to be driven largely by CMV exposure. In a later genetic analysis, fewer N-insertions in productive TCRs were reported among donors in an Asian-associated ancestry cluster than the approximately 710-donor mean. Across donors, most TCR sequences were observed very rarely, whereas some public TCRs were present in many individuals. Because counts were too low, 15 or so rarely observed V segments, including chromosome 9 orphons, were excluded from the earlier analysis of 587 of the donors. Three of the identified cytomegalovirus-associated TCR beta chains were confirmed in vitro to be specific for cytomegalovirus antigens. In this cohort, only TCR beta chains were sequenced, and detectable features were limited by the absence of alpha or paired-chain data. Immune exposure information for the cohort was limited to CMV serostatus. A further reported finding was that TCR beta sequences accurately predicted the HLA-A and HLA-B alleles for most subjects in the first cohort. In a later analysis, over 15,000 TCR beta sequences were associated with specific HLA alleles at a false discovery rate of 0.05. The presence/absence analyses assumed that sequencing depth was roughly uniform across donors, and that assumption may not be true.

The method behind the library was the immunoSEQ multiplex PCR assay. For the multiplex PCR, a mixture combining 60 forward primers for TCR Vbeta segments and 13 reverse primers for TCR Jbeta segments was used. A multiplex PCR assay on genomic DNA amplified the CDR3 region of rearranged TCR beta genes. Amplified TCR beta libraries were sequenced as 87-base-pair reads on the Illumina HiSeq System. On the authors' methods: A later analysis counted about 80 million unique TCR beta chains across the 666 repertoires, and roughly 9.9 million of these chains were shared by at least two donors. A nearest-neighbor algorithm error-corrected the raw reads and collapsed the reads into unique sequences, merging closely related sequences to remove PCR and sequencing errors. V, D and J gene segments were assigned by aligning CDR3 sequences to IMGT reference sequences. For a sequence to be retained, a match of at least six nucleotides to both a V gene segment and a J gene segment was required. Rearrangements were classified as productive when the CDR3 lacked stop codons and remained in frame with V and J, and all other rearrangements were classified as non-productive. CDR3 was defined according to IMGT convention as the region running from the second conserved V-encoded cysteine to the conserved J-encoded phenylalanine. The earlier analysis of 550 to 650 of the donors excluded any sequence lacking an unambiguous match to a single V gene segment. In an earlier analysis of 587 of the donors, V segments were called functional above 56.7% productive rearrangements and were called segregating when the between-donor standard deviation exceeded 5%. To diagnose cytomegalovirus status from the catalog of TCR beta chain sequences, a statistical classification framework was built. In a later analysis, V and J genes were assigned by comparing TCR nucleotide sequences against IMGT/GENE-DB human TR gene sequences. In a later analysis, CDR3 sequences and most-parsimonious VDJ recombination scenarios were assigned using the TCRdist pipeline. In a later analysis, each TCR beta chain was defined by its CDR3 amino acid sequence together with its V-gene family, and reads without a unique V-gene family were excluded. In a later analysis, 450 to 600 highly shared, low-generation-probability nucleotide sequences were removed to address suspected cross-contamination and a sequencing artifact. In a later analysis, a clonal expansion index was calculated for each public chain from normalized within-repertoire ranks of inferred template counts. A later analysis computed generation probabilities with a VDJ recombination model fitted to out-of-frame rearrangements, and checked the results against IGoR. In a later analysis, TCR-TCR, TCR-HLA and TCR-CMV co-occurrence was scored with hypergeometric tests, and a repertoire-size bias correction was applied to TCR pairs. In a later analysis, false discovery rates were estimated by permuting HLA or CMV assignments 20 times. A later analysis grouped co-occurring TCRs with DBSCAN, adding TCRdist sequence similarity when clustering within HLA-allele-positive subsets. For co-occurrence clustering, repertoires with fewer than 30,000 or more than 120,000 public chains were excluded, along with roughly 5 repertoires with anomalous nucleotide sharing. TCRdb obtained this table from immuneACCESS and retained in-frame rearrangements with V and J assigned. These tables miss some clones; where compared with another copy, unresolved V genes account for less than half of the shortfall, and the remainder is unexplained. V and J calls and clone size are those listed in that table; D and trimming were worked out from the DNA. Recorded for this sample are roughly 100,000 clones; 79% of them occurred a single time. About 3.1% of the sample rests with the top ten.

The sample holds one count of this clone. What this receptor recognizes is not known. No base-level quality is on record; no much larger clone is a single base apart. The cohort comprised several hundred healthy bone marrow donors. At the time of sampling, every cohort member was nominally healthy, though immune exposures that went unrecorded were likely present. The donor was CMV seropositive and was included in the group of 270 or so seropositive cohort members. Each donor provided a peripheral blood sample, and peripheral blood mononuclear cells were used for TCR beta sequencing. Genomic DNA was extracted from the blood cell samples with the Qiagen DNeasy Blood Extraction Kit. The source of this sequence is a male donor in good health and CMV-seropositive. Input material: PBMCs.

The DNA is as follows: TGTGCCTGGAGTACCCCGGGGTCGGGCAATCAGCCCCAGCATTTT. Its translation reads: CAWSTPGSGNQPQHF. The rearrangement combines TRBV30 with TRBJ1-5, with the D gene too uncertain to name. From a lookup of the germline V gene (reference sequence), CDR1 and CDR2 are GTSNPN and SVGIG. V sheds 2 bases and J sheds 2 bases, leaving 13 bases between their ends. From the cysteine up to the phenylalanine, the CDR3 has a length of 15 residues. Only the CDR3 portion is preserved as DNA: 45 bases, with reading frame beginning at the first base.